This is a list of T cell receptor beta chains from one sample in a study of quantifying T cell responses using KT2 cells. TCRdb called the UMI-ligation and nested PCR reads again in MiXCR, with one record for every CDR3 protein. This table holds roughly 38,000 distinct CDR3 sequences, over 15% found once. Sequencing input: PBMCs spiked with cells of the T cell clone KT2. Receptors originate from a human donor. CDR3s include the opening cysteine and the closing phenylalanine or tryptophan. The order of the fields is J gene, V gene, clone size, D gene, CDR3 protein, CDR3 DNA. A D gene is named only where the DNA matches it firmly. Rows give clone size only sometimes, using once, few, many, or a class for an expanded clone.

TRBJ1-1 TRBV20-1 . . CSAKLAGTNTEAFF TGCAGTGCTAAATTGGCAGGGACGAACACTGAAGCTTTCTTT
TRBJ1-1 TRBV12-3/TRBV12-4 few . CASSSALRGVNTEAFF TGTGCCAGCAGTTCCGCACTAAGAGGGGTAAACACTGAAGCTTTCTTT
TRBJ1-1 TRBV21-1 . . CASSKEGRGRTEAFF TGTGCCAGCAGCAAAGAAGGCAGGGGAAGAACTGAAGCTTTCTTT
TRBJ2-2 TRBV7-3 . . CASRQGGDTGELFF TGTGCCAGCAGACAGGGGGGGGACACCGGGGAGCTGTTTTTT
TRBJ2-1 TRBV5-5 . . CASSPPPGYSYNEQFF TGTGCCAGCAGCCCGCCGCCGGGTTACTCCTACAATGAGCAGTTCTTC
TRBJ1-5 TRBV7-9 few . CASSSGLLGQPQHF TGTGCCAGCAGTTCAGGGTTATTGGGCCAGCCCCAGCATTTT
TRBJ2-5 TRBV3-1 few . CASSHRSRDQETQYF TGTGCCAGCAGCCACCGCTCCCGGGACCAAGAGACCCAGTACTTC
TRBJ2-5 TRBV24-1 few TRBD2 CATSDRDYGQETQYF TGTGCCACCAGTGACCGGGACTACGGCCAAGAGACCCAGTACTTC
TRBJ2-1 TRBV5-1 . . CASSLAPDSGFGEQFF TGCGCCAGCAGCTTGGCCCCGGATTCAGGGTTCGGTGAGCAGTTCTTC
TRBJ1-1 TRBV29-1 few . CSGRGGVTEAFF TGCAGCGGGAGGGGGGGAGTCACTGAAGCTTTCTTT
TRBJ1-5 TRBV20-1 . . CSAFREGINQPQHF TGCAGTGCTTTCAGGGAGGGGATCAATCAGCCCCAGCATTTT
TRBJ1-1 TRBV12-3/TRBV12-4 many . CASRPFQGRNTEAFF TGTGCCAGCAGGCCCTTTCAGGGGCGGAACACTGAAGCTTTCTTT
TRBJ2-3 TRBV4-1 few . CASSQERGHTQYF TGCGCCAGCAGCCAGGAGAGGGGCCATACGCAGTATTTT
TRBJ2-1 TRBV11-2 few . CASNPLRGGRGNEQFF TGTGCCAGCAACCCTCTTCGGGGCGGGCGGGGAAATGAGCAGTTCTTC
TRBJ2-1 TRBV11-1 few . CASSPWTGTNHEQFF TGTGCCAGCAGCCCTTGGACAGGGACTAACCATGAGCAGTTCTTC
TRBJ2-5 TRBV7-6 . . CASSLSTIQLQETQYF TGTGCCAGCAGCTTATCCACCATCCAGCTCCAAGAGACCCAGTACTTC
TRBJ2-3 TRBV5-1 few . CASSLDPGPLTDTQYF TGCGCCAGCAGCTTGGATCCGGGGCCGCTCACAGATACGCAGTATTTT